This T cell receptor (beta chain) was documented in a study of CD8 T cells in ankylosing spondylitis. Findings and caveats of the study: Typical of ankylosing spondylitis blood, it appeared, was a TCR beta motif of several highly homologous variants. Disease-linked clones were reportedly significantly enriched in matched ankylosing spondylitis synovial fluid.

This clonotype showed up just a few times. The target antigen is unknown. Making use of molecular barcodes, quantitative 5'-RACE generated TCR beta libraries. MiXCR, applied by TCRdb to the 5' RACE reads, yields one record per CDR3 protein. The sample lists some 450,000 distinct CDR3 sequences, more than 15% seen once, with approximately 0.93% in the top ten. V shed 2 bases and J 3 bases; nucleotides not matched to a gene: 11. Germline V gene lookup returns CDR1 LGHDT and CDR2 YNNKEL (reference sequence). The CDR3 consists of 18 residues. The sample consisted of blood, either unsorted or a sorted T cell fraction (not recorded which). The TCR originated in a male donor with ankylosing spondylitis. This chain uses TRBV3-1 with TRBJ2-7, with TRBD2 matching over 12 bases. CDR3 residues: CASSQLRLAGAGGYEQYF. The CDR3, as DNA: TGTGCCAGCAGCCAACTCCGACTAGCGGGAGCCGGGGGCTACGAGCAGTACTTC.